The rows below give T cell receptor beta chains drawn from one sample of a study of blood T cell repertoires in COVID-19. The assay was immunoSEQ multiplex PCR, and TCRdb's table has in-frame clones only and misses some. The sample includes some 40,000 clones, approximately 90% of them seen just once. The sequenced sample was peripheral blood. The receptors stem from a woman in her thirties in a cohort sampled during active COVID-19. CDR3s include the opening cysteine and the closing phenylalanine or tryptophan. Each record gives: CDR3 length, J gene, V gene, clone size, D gene, CDR3 protein, CDR3 DNA. The D gene is left open where the match is weak. Clone size is shown for a subset of rows, as once, few, many or a class of expanded clone.

len: 14
j_gene: TRBJ1-1
v_gene: TRBV5-4
abundance: .
d_gene: TRBD1
CDR3aa: CASSTTGVGGEAFF
CDR3nt: TGTGCCAGCAGCACTACAGGGGTGGGTGGTGAAGCTTTCTTT

len: 14
j_gene: TRBJ1-3
v_gene: TRBV6-5
abundance: .
d_gene: .
CDR3aa: CASSLTGIGNTIYF
CDR3nt: TGTGCCAGCAGTCTTACAGGGATTGGAAACACCATATATTTT

len: 11
j_gene: TRBJ1-2
v_gene: TRBV28
abundance: .
d_gene: .
CDR3aa: CASSFNWGYTF
CDR3nt: TGTGCCAGCAGTTTCAACTGGGGCTACACCTTC

len: 15
j_gene: TRBJ2-1
v_gene: TRBV5-4
abundance: .
d_gene: TRBD2
CDR3aa: CASSGTSGRTDEQFF
CDR3nt: TGTGCCAGCAGCGGCACTAGCGGGAGGACCGATGAGCAGTTCTTC

len: 16
j_gene: TRBJ2-3
v_gene: TRBV28
abundance: .
d_gene: TRBD2
CDR3aa: CASSLRREVVADTQYF
CDR3nt: TGTGCCAGCAGTTTAAGGCGGGAGGTGGTCGCAGATACGCAGTATTTT

len: 13
j_gene: TRBJ2-1
v_gene: TRBV12-3/TRBV12-4
abundance: .
d_gene: .
CDR3aa: CAFRESSYNEQFF
CDR3nt: TGTGCCTTTCGGGAGTCCTCCTACAATGAGCAGTTCTTC

len: 14
j_gene: TRBJ1-2
v_gene: TRBV7-2
abundance: .
d_gene: .
CDR3aa: CASSLGRGIYGYTF
CDR3nt: TGTGCCAGCAGCTTAGGGAGGGGCATCTATGGCTACACCTTC

len: 15
j_gene: TRBJ1-2
v_gene: TRBV28
abundance: .
d_gene: TRBD1
CDR3aa: CASSFPGQGYYGYTF
CDR3nt: TGTGCCAGCAGTTTCCCGGGACAGGGTTACTATGGCTACACCTTC

len: 15
j_gene: TRBJ2-5
v_gene: TRBV9
abundance: .
d_gene: TRBD2
CDR3aa: CASSVGPGLQETQYF
CDR3nt: TGTGCCAGCAGCGTAGGCCCGGGACTACAAGAGACCCAGTACTTC

len: 14
j_gene: TRBJ1-2
v_gene: TRBV6-1
abundance: .
d_gene: TRBD1
CDR3aa: CASSDGTGLYGYTF
CDR3nt: TGTGCCAGCAGTGATGGGACAGGGCTCTATGGCTACACCTTC

len: 15
j_gene: TRBJ2-3
v_gene: TRBV9
abundance: .
d_gene: .
CDR3aa: CASSVASVFTDTQYF
CDR3nt: TGTGCCAGCAGCGTAGCTTCGGTTTTCACAGATACGCAGTATTTT

len: 15
j_gene: TRBJ1-1
v_gene: TRBV30
abundance: .
d_gene: TRBD1
CDR3aa: CAWTLATGGSTEAFF
CDR3nt: TGTGCCTGGACTTTAGCGACAGGGGGGAGCACTGAAGCTTTCTTT

len: 14
j_gene: TRBJ1-2
v_gene: TRBV27
abundance: .
d_gene: .
CDR3aa: CASSFYQSSGGYTF
CDR3nt: TGTGCCAGCAGTTTTTATCAATCCTCGGGGGGCTACACCTTC

len: 15
j_gene: TRBJ2-7
v_gene: TRBV5-1
abundance: .
d_gene: .
CDR3aa: CASSLLQNFSYEQYF
CDR3nt: TGCGCCAGCAGTCTTCTACAGAACTTCTCCTACGAGCAGTACTTC

len: 16
j_gene: TRBJ2-1
v_gene: TRBV5-4
abundance: .
d_gene: TRBD1
CDR3aa: CASSPKTETGGNEQFF
CDR3nt: TGTGCCAGCAGCCCCAAAACGGAGACAGGGGGGAATGAGCAGTTCTTC

len: 15
j_gene: TRBJ1-4
v_gene: TRBV6-1
abundance: .
d_gene: TRBD1
CDR3aa: CASSEAGTDNEKLFF
CDR3nt: TGTGCCAGCAGTGAAGCAGGGACAGATAATGAAAAACTGTTTTTT

len: 12
j_gene: TRBJ1-1
v_gene: TRBV7-9
abundance: .
d_gene: .
CDR3aa: CASSGPWTEAFF
CDR3nt: TGTGCCAGCAGCGGGCCGTGGACTGAAGCTTTCTTT

len: 13
j_gene: TRBJ1-5
v_gene: TRBV30
abundance: few
d_gene: .
CDR3aa: CATDSGYGQPQHF
CDR3nt: TGTGCCACGGACAGCGGATATGGTCAGCCCCAGCATTTT

len: 15
j_gene: TRBJ2-5
v_gene: TRBV24-1
abundance: .
d_gene: .
CDR3aa: CATSDRGQPQETQYF
CDR3nt: TGTGCCACCAGTGATCGCGGACAGCCTCAAGAGACCCAGTACTTC

len: 15
j_gene: TRBJ1-6
v_gene: TRBV5-1
abundance: .
d_gene: .
CDR3aa: CASKSRVSDNSPLHF
CDR3nt: TGCGCCAGCAAATCGAGGGTATCGGATAATTCACCCCTCCACTTT

len: 14
j_gene: TRBJ2-7
v_gene: TRBV2
abundance: once
d_gene: .
CDR3aa: CASSLRRETYEQYF
CDR3nt: TGTGCCAGCTCCCTTCGCCGGGAGACCTACGAGCAGTACTTC

len: 13
j_gene: TRBJ2-3
v_gene: TRBV20-1
abundance: .
d_gene: .
CDR3aa: CSASSDQTDTQYF
CDR3nt: TGCAGTGCTAGTAGCGATCAGACAGATACGCAGTATTTT

len: 14
j_gene: TRBJ2-7
v_gene: TRBV9
abundance: .
d_gene: .
CDR3aa: CASSVGDTPYEQYF
CDR3nt: TGTGCCAGCAGCGTGGGGGACACCCCCTACGAGCAGTACTTC

len: 15
j_gene: TRBJ2-3
v_gene: TRBV19
abundance: once
d_gene: TRBD2
CDR3aa: CASLTLAGLADTQYF
CDR3nt: TGTGCCAGTCTTACTTTAGCGGGATTAGCAGATACGCAGTATTTT

len: 14
j_gene: TRBJ2-7
v_gene: TRBV5-1
abundance: few
d_gene: .
CDR3aa: CASTIGTLSYEQYF
CDR3nt: TGCGCCAGCACCATCGGGACACTCTCCTACGAGCAGTACTTC

len: 18
j_gene: TRBJ2-1
v_gene: TRBV4-1
abundance: .
d_gene: TRBD2
CDR3aa: CASSRRGSPGLAGDEQFF
CDR3nt: TGCGCCAGCAGCCGAAGAGGGAGTCCGGGACTAGCGGGAGACGAGCAGTTCTTC

len: 13
j_gene: TRBJ2-5
v_gene: TRBV5-6
abundance: .
d_gene: .
CDR3aa: CASSLQTIETQYF
CDR3nt: TGTGCCAGCAGTCTTCAGACTATAGAGACCCAGTACTTC

len: 14
j_gene: TRBJ2-1
v_gene: TRBV18
abundance: .
d_gene: TRBD2
CDR3aa: CASSPRTRIDEQFF
CDR3nt: TGTGCCAGCTCACCTCGGACTAGAATCGATGAGCAGTTCTTC

len: 16
j_gene: TRBJ2-1
v_gene: TRBV6-2/TRBV6-3
abundance: .
d_gene: .
CDR3aa: CASSAGLSARNNEQFF
CDR3nt: TGTGCCAGCAGCGCAGGACTCAGCGCACGTAACAATGAGCAGTTCTTC

len: 14
j_gene: TRBJ2-7
v_gene: TRBV2
abundance: .
d_gene: .
CDR3aa: CASSSDRVNYEQYF
CDR3nt: TGTGCCAGCAGTTCTGACAGAGTCAATTACGAGCAGTACTTC

len: 13
j_gene: TRBJ1-2
v_gene: TRBV19
abundance: .
d_gene: .
CDR3aa: CASSLQWLYGYTF
CDR3nt: TGTGCCAGTAGCCTCCAGTGGCTCTATGGCTACACCTTC

len: 13
j_gene: TRBJ2-1
v_gene: TRBV5-4
abundance: .
d_gene: .
CDR3aa: CASSPDYGNEQFF
CDR3nt: TGTGCCAGCAGCCCGGACTATGGGAATGAGCAGTTCTTC

len: 17
j_gene: TRBJ1-3
v_gene: TRBV4-1
abundance: .
d_gene: TRBD1
CDR3aa: CASSQDWTGGSGNTIYF
CDR3nt: TGCGCCAGCAGCCAAGACTGGACAGGGGGCTCTGGAAACACCATATATTTT

len: 14
j_gene: TRBJ2-7
v_gene: TRBV4-2
abundance: .
d_gene: .
CDR3aa: CASSPHDISYEQYF
CDR3nt: TGTGCCAGCAGCCCCCACGACATTTCCTACGAGCAGTACTTC

len: 13
j_gene: TRBJ2-7
v_gene: TRBV7-2
abundance: .
d_gene: .
CDR3aa: CASSLANLRDRNF
CDR3nt: TGTGCCAGCAGCTTAGCCAATCTTAGAGACAGGAACTTC

len: 16
j_gene: TRBJ1-6
v_gene: TRBV14
abundance: few
d_gene: TRBD1
CDR3aa: CASSHRTGAYNSPLHF
CDR3nt: TGTGCCAGCAGCCACCGGACAGGGGCCTATAATTCACCCCTCCACTTT

len: 16
j_gene: TRBJ2-5
v_gene: TRBV5-5
abundance: .
d_gene: .
CDR3aa: CASSLRLNPAQETQYF
CDR3nt: TGTGCCAGCAGCCTTCGACTCAACCCGGCCCAAGAGACCCAGTACTTC

len: 14
j_gene: TRBJ2-7
v_gene: TRBV4-3
abundance: .
d_gene: TRBD2
CDR3aa: CASSPASGDYEQYF
CDR3nt: TGCGCCAGCAGCCCAGCTAGCGGAGACTACGAGCAGTACTTC

len: 15
j_gene: TRBJ1-5
v_gene: TRBV19
abundance: .
d_gene: TRBD1
CDR3aa: CASSNQGALNQPQHF
CDR3nt: TGTGCCAGTAGTAATCAGGGGGCTTTAAATCAGCCCCAGCATTTT

len: 14
j_gene: TRBJ2-7
v_gene: TRBV27
abundance: few
d_gene: .
CDR3aa: CASSSLKQGYEQYF
CDR3nt: TGTGCCAGCAGTTCTCTCAAACAGGGTTACGAGCAGTACTTC